The 9 T cell receptor beta chains given below trace back to one sample, sequenced in a study of blood T cells in healthy people across ages. With a J-beta primer mix and a sample-barcoded 5' primer, a second PCR ran about 6 to 11 cycles. TCRdb recomputed calls from the 5' RACE reads with MiXCR, one row per CDR3 protein. This sample has fewer than 1 million distinct CDR3 sequences; under 55% occur once, and the top ten carry 15% to 25%. Material: blood. The origin of the receptors is a man in his 60s in good health.

CDR3 bases: TGTGCCAGCAGCTTCGGGGTCAACAATGAGCAGTTCTTC. Translating gives CASSFGVNNEQFF. This chain uses TRBV7-3 with TRBJ2-1, with a weak D call TRBD2 (5 bases). Looked up from germline, CDR1 is SGHTA and CDR2 is FQGTGA. CDR3 length equals 13 residues. Trimming stripped 3 bases from V and 5 bases from J, with 8 bases between.

With regard to this clonotype: The junction departs from the called germline gene at one end, perhaps through a read error. This rearrangement joins TRBV3-1 to TRBJ2-4; TRBD2 matches at 8 bases. Germline V lookup: CDR1 LGHDT, CDR2 YNNKEL (reference sequence). The CDR3 extends over 14 amino acids. The CDR3 protein is CAGSPSSGGYIQYF. CDR3 nucleotides: TGTGCCGGCAGCCCCTCGAGCGGGGGATACATTCAGTACTTC.

The chain employs TRBV5-5 and TRBJ2-5, with D tentatively TRBD1 (6 bases). CDR1 is SGHKS, CDR2 YYEKEE, per germline (reference sequence). The CDR3 has 14 amino acids. V lost 4 bases and J lost 2, with 12 bases in between. The DNA for the CDR3 is TGTGCCAGCAGCCGCCGACAGGCACAAGAGACCCAGTACTTC. This codes for CASSRRQAQETQYF.

The chain joins TRBV7-2 to TRBJ1-1, with D maybe TRBD1 (5 bases). Trimming left V 4 bases short and J 1 base short, with 13 bases between. CDR1 SGHTA and CDR2 FQGNSA come from the germline V gene. The CDR3 spans 15 residues. The CDR3 region is CASSSTGLRNTEAFF. The CDR3 DNA reads TGTGCCAGCAGCTCGACGGGACTTCGGAACACTGAAGCTTTCTTT. The whole variable domain, filled in from reference TRBV7-2 and TRBJ1-1, reads GAGVSQSPSNKVTEKGKDVELRCDPISGHTALYWYRQSLGQGLEFLIYFQGNSAPDKSGLPSDRFSAERTGGSVSTLTIQRTQQEDSAVYLCASSSTGLRNTEAFFGQGTRLTVV.

The J gene is TRBJ1-4, the V gene TRBV20-1; D unclear. The CDR3 is 14 amino acids. The V gene lost 3 bases and the J gene lost 2 bases, with 10 bases spanning the gap. CDR1 and CDR2 (germline): DFQATT, SNEGSKA (reference sequence). The CDR3 coding sequence is TGCAGTGCTAGGGGAATTGCCACTAATGAAAAACTGTTTTTT. It translates to CSARGIATNEKLFF.

This clonotype was counted at least ten times. V and J are TRBV29-1 and TRBJ2-4; D not resolved. Per the germline V gene, CDR1 is SQVTM and CDR2 is ANQGSEA. V was shortened by 4 bases and J by 5 bases, with 3 bases between the two germline ends. The CDR3 spans 10 residues. This CDR3 reads CSVGENIQYF. The CDR3 coding sequence is TGCAGCGTTGGGGAAAACATTCAGTACTTC.

The chain combines TRBV6-2 or TRBV6-3 with TRBJ1-2; D call uncertain. This CDR3 spans 13 amino acids. V was pared by 4 bases and J by 4 bases, with 10 bases between. Germline values: CDR1 MNHEY, CDR2 SVGEGT. This CDR3 is CASSSGSSYGYTF. The DNA for the CDR3 is TGTGCCAGCAGTTCGGGGTCCTCCTATGGCTACACCTTC.

The J gene is TRBJ2-3, the V gene TRBV4-3, with 8 bases identical to TRBD2. The CDR3 runs 16 residues. J lost 4 bases, V lost 4 bases, and 10 bases had no gene match. From germline, CDR1 is LGHNA and CDR2 YSLEER. The CDR3 sequence: CASSRASRGGADTQYF. For the CDR3, the DNA is TGCGCCAGCAGCCGAGCTTCCCGGGGGGGCGCAGATACGCAGTATTTT.

This chain links TRBV7-8 with TRBJ2-1; D may be TRBD2 (6 bases). Germline V lookup: CDR1 SGHVS, CDR2 FQNEAQ. Between the trimmed V and J ends, which lost 1 base and 4 bases, there was a span of 20 bases. The CDR3 consists of 18 residues. CDR3 loop: CASSLELMGTPEYNEQFF. The CDR3 bases are TGTGCCAGCAGCTTAGAATTAATGGGGACTCCGGAATACAATGAGCAGTTCTTC.